This is a list of T cell receptor beta chains from one sample in a study of regulatory T cells in long-lasting Graves disease. TCRdb re-analysed the multiplex PCR reads in MiXCR, keeping a single row per CDR3 protein. This sample has around 510,000 distinct CDR3 sequences; under 25% occur once, and the top ten carry 6.5% to 8%. The sequencing used peripheral blood mononuclear cells (PBMCs), collected when the disease was refractory, from a patient treated with antithyroid drugs. The receptors were sampled from a female donor with Graves disease. Both conserved end residues are part of each CDR3. A D gene is named only where the DNA matches it firmly. Clone size is given for some rows only: seen once, a few or many times, or a class if the clone is expanded.

15	TRBV7-9	TRBD1	many	TRBJ2-7	CASSPRQGAPYEQYF	TGTGCCAGCAGCCCAAGACAGGGGGCCCCATACGAGCAGTACTTC
14	TRBV28	.	many	TRBJ1-1	CASSFRSFNPEAFF	TGTGCCAGCAGTTTCCGGAGCTTTAACCCTGAAGCTTTCTTT
14	TRBV28	.	many	TRBJ1-3	CATGAGGSGNTIYF	TGTGCCACGGGAGCGGGGGGCTCTGGAAACACCATATATTTT
17	TRBV28	.	many	TRBJ2-7	CASSSTERMFLSYEQYF	TGTGCCAGCAGTTCCACGGAAAGGATGTTCCTCTCCTACGAGCAGTACTTC
17	TRBV6-5	TRBD2	many	TRBJ2-2	CASSYSRRSGSTGELFF	TGTGCCAGCAGTTACTCGAGGAGAAGCGGGAGCACCGGGGAGCTGTTTTTT
12	TRBV15	TRBD1	many	TRBJ1-2	CATRGTGNGYTF	TGTGCCACCCGCGGGACAGGGAACGGCTACACCTTC
14	TRBV20-1	.	.	TRBJ1-6	CSALRPGRYSPLHF	TGCAGTGCCCTCCGCCCGGGACGGTATTCACCCCTCCACTTT
14	TRBV2	TRBD2	many	TRBJ2-1	CASRLAGGPNEQFF	TGTGCCAGCAGGTTAGCGGGAGGGCCCAATGAGCAGTTCTTC
11	TRBV20-1	.	.	TRBJ1-1	CSPPQPDKAFF	TGCAGTCCCCCCCAGCCCGACAAAGCTTTCTTT
13	TRBV12-3/TRBV12-4	.	few	TRBJ2-7	CASRSRMPPEQYF	TGTGCCAGCAGGAGCCGTATGCCGCCTGAGCAGTACTTC
14	TRBV27	.	.	TRBJ2-1	CASSFYGPSDEQFF	TGTGCCAGCAGTTTTTACGGGCCCTCCGATGAGCAGTTCTTC
16	TRBV7-2	.	.	TRBJ1-2	CASSLPGTPPNYGYTF	TGTGCCAGCAGCTTACCCGGGACACCTCCTAACTATGGCTACACCTTC
15	TRBV18	.	many	TRBJ1-3	CASSPGSVSGNTIYF	TGTGCCAGCTCACCCGGCTCAGTTTCTGGAAACACCATATATTTT
15	TRBV15	.	.	TRBJ1-1	CATSFRLTMNTEAFF	TGTGCCACCAGCTTTCGACTGACCATGAACACTGAAGCTTTCTTT
15	TRBV28	.	many	TRBJ2-2	CASTPWFTNTGELFF	TGTGCCAGCACCCCCTGGTTTACGAACACCGGGGAGCTGTTTTTT
14	TRBV19	TRBD1	once	TRBJ2-7	CASTPGQGSYEQYF	TGTGCCAGTACTCCGGGACAGGGGAGCTACGAGCAGTACTTC
10	TRBV12-3/TRBV12-4	.	many	TRBJ1-1	CASRRYEAFF	TGTGCCAGCAGGCGGTATGAAGCTTTCTTT
17	TRBV7-9	.	.	TRBJ2-7	CASSLAAQGVSNDEQYF	TGTGCCAGCAGTCTAGCGGCACAGGGAGTGTCGAATGACGAGCAGTACTTC
15	TRBV27	.	few	TRBJ2-7	CASSSSRDTAYEQYF	TGTGCCAGCAGTTCTTCCCGGGATACCGCCTACGAGCAGTACTTC
15	TRBV6-1	TRBD1	many	TRBJ2-7	CASSDGRRTGSEQYF	TGTGCCAGCAGTGATGGGCGCCGGACAGGGTCCGAGCAGTACTTC
15	TRBV9	.	.	TRBJ1-2	CASSTDRRVGYGYTF	TGTGCCAGCAGCACTGACAGGAGGGTTGGCTATGGCTACACCTTC
13	TRBV20-1	.	many	TRBJ2-7	CSARASGTYEQYF	TGCAGTGCTAGGGCTTCCGGGACCTACGAGCAGTACTTC
16	TRBV6-1	TRBD2	many	TRBJ2-7	CASSNLGTSGSYEQYF	TGTGCCAGCAGTAACCTAGGGACTAGCGGATCCTACGAGCAGTACTTC
12	TRBV12-3/TRBV12-4	.	many	TRBJ1-2	CASSLTGSVYTF	TGTGCCAGCAGCTTGACAGGTTCTGTCTACACCTTC
18	TRBV27	.	few	TRBJ2-6	CASSFLSEGPSGANVLTF	TGTGCCAGCAGTTTCCTAAGCGAGGGCCCCTCTGGGGCCAACGTCCTGACTTTC
12	TRBV6-1	.	many	TRBJ2-2	CASRWLSGELFF	TGTGCCAGCAGATGGCTATCCGGGGAGCTGTTTTTT
15	TRBV3-1	.	many	TRBJ2-5	CASSPTLAALETQYF	TGTGCCAGCAGCCCTACTTTAGCGGCCCTTGAGACCCAGTACTTC
13	TRBV12-3/TRBV12-4	.	many	TRBJ1-3	CASNRRAGNTIYF	TGTGCCAGCAATCGGCGGGCTGGAAACACCATATATTTT
13	TRBV7-3	TRBD2	.	TRBJ2-2	CASSRSGAGELFF	TGTGCCAGCAGCCGTAGCGGGGCCGGGGAGCTGTTTTTT
18	TRBV6-1	TRBD2	few	TRBJ2-2	CASRRWVGRAGGTGELFF	TGTGCCAGCAGACGGTGGGTCGGGAGGGCCGGAGGCACCGGGGAGCTGTTTTTT
12	TRBV19	.	many	TRBJ1-1	CASRRGNTEAFF	TGTGCCAGCAGGAGGGGGAACACTGAAGCTTTCTTT
13	TRBV5-1	.	few	TRBJ2-2	CASSLYQGGELFF	TGCGCCAGCAGCTTGTATCAAGGCGGGGAGCTGTTTTTT
15	TRBV28	.	many	TRBJ1-2	CASSLPQGSNYGYTF	TGTGCCAGCAGTTTACCCCAGGGCTCCAACTATGGCTACACCTTC
15	TRBV13	TRBD1	many	TRBJ1-1	CASSERQGAGTEAFF	TGTGCCAGCAGCGAGCGACAGGGTGCGGGCACTGAAGCTTTCTTT
12	TRBV7-6	.	.	TRBJ2-3	CASSLVADTQYF	TGTGCCAGCAGCTTAGTGGCAGATACGCAGTATTTT
13	TRBV20-1	TRBD2	few	TRBJ2-4	CSANPGGRNIQYF	TGCAGTGCTAACCCGGGGGGGAGAAACATTCAGTACTTC
16	TRBV7-7	TRBD2	.	TRBJ2-7	CASSFGLAEKGYEQYF	TGTGCTAGCAGCTTCGGACTAGCGGAGAAAGGGTACGAGCAGTACTTC
14	TRBV11-2	.	many	TRBJ2-2	CASSLDPDTGELFF	TGTGCCAGCAGCTTAGATCCAGACACCGGGGAGCTGTTTTTT
15	TRBV28	.	many	TRBJ2-7	CASSLGLKGSYEQYF	TGTGCCAGCAGTTTAGGCCTTAAAGGATCCTACGAGCAGTACTTC
11	TRBV30	.	many	TRBJ1-1	CAWRMRTEAFF	TGTGCCTGGCGAATGCGGACTGAAGCTTTCTTT
15	TRBV10-2	TRBD2	few	TRBJ2-2	CASALRGANTGELFF	TGCGCCAGCGCCCTGCGGGGGGCGAATACCGGGGAGCTGTTTTTT
15	TRBV20-1	.	few	TRBJ2-7	CSARHQRQRLYEQYF	TGCAGTGCTCGCCACCAGCGGCAACGCCTCTACGAGCAGTACTTC
11	TRBV28	.	many	TRBJ2-7	CASSPPGEQYF	TGTGCCAGCAGCCCCCCGGGGGAGCAGTACTTC
13	TRBV28	.	many	TRBJ1-2	CASSLFQRWGYTF	TGTGCCAGCAGTTTATTTCAAAGGTGGGGCTACACCTTC
15	TRBV19	.	.	TRBJ2-1	CASSIGWLSYNEQFF	TGTGCCAGTAGTATTGGGTGGCTCTCCTACAATGAGCAGTTCTTC
14	TRBV5-6	TRBD2	few	TRBJ2-7	CASSEGLAFYEQYF	TGTGCCAGCAGCGAGGGACTAGCTTTCTACGAGCAGTACTTC
11	TRBV29-1	.	few	TRBJ1-4	CSVVKGEKLFF	TGCAGCGTTGTGAAGGGTGAAAAACTGTTTTTT
17	TRBV5-8	.	few	TRBJ1-4	CASSFLGHPATNEKLFF	TGTGCCAGCAGCTTTTTGGGACACCCCGCAACTAATGAAAAACTGTTTTTT
11	TRBV20-1	.	few	TRBJ1-1	CSAVTYTEAFF	TGCAGTGCTGTCACGTACACTGAAGCTTTCTTT
15	TRBV7-2	.	few	TRBJ2-7	CASSLDGRVINEQYF	TGTGCCAGCAGCTTAGATGGCAGGGTGATCAACGAGCAGTACTTC
13	TRBV30	.	few	TRBJ1-5	CAWSESSYQPQHF	TGTGCCTGGAGTGAGAGTAGTTATCAGCCCCAGCATTTT
14	TRBV5-1	TRBD1	many	TRBJ1-6	CASRPGQDLSPLHF	TGCGCCAGCAGACCCGGACAGGACCTTTCACCCCTCCACTTT
12	TRBV3-1	.	many	TRBJ1-5	CASSQGARPQHF	TGTGCCAGCAGCCAAGGGGCTCGGCCCCAGCATTTT
18	TRBV5-1	.	few	TRBJ2-2	CASSLVGETLLRSGELFF	TGCGCCAGCAGCTTAGTGGGGGAAACACTACTAAGATCCGGGGAGCTGTTTTTT
12	TRBV12-5	.	many	TRBJ1-1	CASGLGNTEAFF	TGTGCTAGTGGTTTGGGGAACACTGAAGCTTTCTTT
13	TRBV28	.	many	TRBJ2-7	CASSFGIYYEQYF	TGTGCCAGCAGTTTCGGGATTTACTACGAGCAGTACTTC
17	TRBV27	.	many	TRBJ1-6	CASSPQDWSSYNSPLHF	TGTGCCAGCAGTCCTCAGGACTGGAGCTCCTATAATTCACCCCTCCACTTT
16	TRBV5-5	.	.	TRBJ1-4	CASSLLWGSTNEKLFF	TGTGCCAGCAGCTTGCTGTGGGGGAGCACTAATGAAAAACTGTTTTTT
13	TRBV19	TRBD1	few	TRBJ2-7	CASRKQGFYEQYF	TGTGCCAGTAGGAAACAGGGGTTCTACGAGCAGTACTTC
14	TRBV30	TRBD1	many	TRBJ1-2	CAWSADRVHYGYTF	TGTGCCTGGAGCGCAGACAGGGTTCACTATGGCTACACCTTC